This T cell receptor (beta chain) emerged from a study of T cells in Graves' hyperthyroidism and ophthalmopathy. Using RNA transcripts as the source, TCR beta CDR3 regions were amplified. First-round RT-PCR of the TCR CDR3 relied on the HTBI primer set. TCRdb passed the multiplex PCR reads through MiXCR, listing each CDR3 protein once. The sample holds almost 600,000 distinct CDR3 sequences, 46% seen once. V dropped 0 bases and J dropped 0; count of bases not matched to a gene: 8. The CDR3 totals 16 residues. Looked up from germline, CDR1 is DFQATT and CDR2 is SNEGSKA (reference sequence). This clonotype has a count of ten or more.

The sample comprised peripheral blood or thyroid tissue (not recorded which). The rearrangement joins TRBV20-1 to TRBJ2-7; 7 bases agree with TRBD1. This sequence originates from a woman between 18 and 30 years old with Graves' hyperthyroidism. Here the CDR3 reads CSARDLEQGHSYEQYF. The CDR3 coding sequence is TGCAGTGCTAGAGATCTTGAACAGGGGCACTCCTACGAGCAGTACTTC.